What follows is one T cell receptor (beta chain) and its context. Under the authors' procedure: With immunoSEQ giving junction-only sequences and no quality scores, filtering differed. Produced via immunoSEQ multiplex PCR; TCRdb's table is partial and in-frame only. Clone size and V and J calls were adopted from that table, with D and trimming inferred from the DNA. The sample has 1.5 million to 2.5 million clones, about 95% seen once. Germline values: CDR1 SEHNR, CDR2 FQNEAQ (reference sequence). The CDR3 has 18 residues. After removal of 4 bases from V and 0 bases from J, the junction contained 4 bases not matched to a gene. The record originates from a study of shared clonotypes between healthy human individuals. The naive CD8 fraction comprised CD45RO-negative cells positively selected for CCR7 and excluded terminally differentiated effector memory CD45RA+ cells.

The TCR sequence derives from a man younger than 35 in good health. V gene TRBV7-9 combines with J gene TRBJ2-2; TRBD2 matches at 14 bases. The source material was naive CD8+ T cells sorted from blood. DNA for the CDR3: TGTGCCAGCAGCTCCGGACTAGCGGGGGGTGCGAACACCGGGGAGCTGTTTTTT. It translates to CASSSGLAGGANTGELFF.